Sequencing of this TCR beta chain was carried out in a study of tumor-infiltrating lymphocytes in primary liver carcinoma. At the level of the study: The patients comprised men and women between the ages of 30 and 69 years. Each of the growths was stage T1-T3 N0M0, extending 4.2 to 10 cm across.

General study results and limits: Merely some 8-24% of top clones spanned all five tumor regions. Tumor-adjacent and tumor-blood pairs displayed less overlap than did pairs of tumor regions.

The CDR3 runs to 13 residues. Per germline, CDR1 SQVTM and CDR2 ANQGSEA. With respect to this clonotype: Its antigen is not known.

Making TCR beta cDNA involved approximately 520 ng total RNA and a constant-region primer. Slightly modified ARM-PCR served as the procedure for the TCR beta libraries. These libraries came from three rounds of nested multiplex PCR. Both of the initial two PCR rounds ran for 10 cycles and employed TRBV1-TRBV30 forward primers alongside a C-beta reverse primer. Using its own MiXCR run on the multiplex PCR reads, TCRdb lists one record per CDR3 protein. The sample holds about 100,000 distinct CDR3 sequences, roughly 69% seen once. Co-extraction yielded RNA and DNA from roughly 20-30 mg of unsorted bulk tissue.

The source material was liver tumor tissue from sampling region 5. Subset here: tumor region T5, tumor centre. The chain couples TRBV29-1 to TRBJ2-1; maybe TRBD1 (5 bases). This clonotype was obtained from a woman aged 60-70 years with primary liver carcinoma and hepatitis B virus infection. The CDR3 nucleotides read TGCGTTGACCTGGAAGGTAGGGGAAATGAGCAGTTCTTC. Amino acid sequence: CVDLEGRGNEQFF.